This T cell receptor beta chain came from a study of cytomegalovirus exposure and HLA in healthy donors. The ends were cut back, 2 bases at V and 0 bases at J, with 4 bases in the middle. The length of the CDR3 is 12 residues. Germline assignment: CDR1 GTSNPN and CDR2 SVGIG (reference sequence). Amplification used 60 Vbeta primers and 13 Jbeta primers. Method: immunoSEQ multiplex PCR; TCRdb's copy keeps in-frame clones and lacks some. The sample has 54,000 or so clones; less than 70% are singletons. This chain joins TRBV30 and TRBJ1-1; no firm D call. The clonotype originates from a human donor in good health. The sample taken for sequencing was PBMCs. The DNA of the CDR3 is TGTGCCTGGAGTTTAATGAACACTGAAGCTTTCTTT. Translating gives CAWSLMNTEAFF. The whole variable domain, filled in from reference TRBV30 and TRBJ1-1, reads SQTIHQWPATLVQPVGSPLSLECTVEGTSNPNLYWYRQAAGRGLQLLFYSVGIGQISSEVPQNLSASRPQDRQFILSSKKLLLSDSGFYLCAWSLMNTEAFFGQGTRLTVV.